Following are 3 T cell receptor beta chains from one sample sequenced in a study of cytomegalovirus exposure and HLA in healthy donors. The PCR was carried out with 60 Vbeta primers and 13 Jbeta primers. The repertoire was sequenced with immunoSEQ multiplex PCR; TCRdb's copy has only in-frame clones and lacks some. The table records 100,000 or so clones, about 80% of them present only once. The sample taken for sequencing was PBMCs. These receptors came from a female donor in good health and CMV-seronegative.

The chain is built from TRBV2 and TRBJ1-1; 7 bases fit TRBD1. With V trimmed by 6 bases and J by 10 bases, 5 bases remained unmatched. The CDR3 totals 11 residues. Germline values: CDR1 SNHLY, CDR2 FYNNEI. CDR3 sequence reads: CASRGDRRAFF. The CDR3 region has the DNA TGTGCCAGCAGGGGGGACAGAAGAGCTTTCTTT.

V usage is TRBV11-2 and J usage is TRBJ2-5, with 8 bases aligning to TRBD1. CDR3 length equals 16 residues. The V segment lost 5 bases and the J segment 1 base; nucleotides outside the gene matches: 9. Germline V CDR1 and CDR2: SGHAT, FQNNGV. CDR3 in DNA: TGTGCCAGCAGCCCCGGGACAGGCCAGCTCCAAGAGACCCAGTACTTC. It specifies CASSPGTGQLQETQYF.

The chain carries TRBV19 and TRBJ1-3; D gene unclear. Per germline, CDR1 LNHDA and CDR2 SQIVND (reference sequence). CDR3 size: 15 residues. The V end lost 7 bases, the J end lost 1 base, and 14 bases lay between the germline ends. The CDR3 DNA follows: TGTGCCAGTACCACCACTCAGGATTCTGGAAACACCATATATTTT. Its protein is CASTTTQDSGNTIYF.